The clone carrying this T cell receptor beta chain was recorded at least ten times. This record comes from a study of tumor-infiltrating lymphocytes in primary liver carcinoma. With a constant-region primer, TCR beta cDNA was made from approximately 520 ng of total RNA. For TCR beta, libraries were produced by three nested multiplex PCR rounds using slightly modified ARM-PCR. PCR rounds one and two used TRBV1-TRBV30 forward primers with a C-beta reverse primer for 10 cycles each. TCRdb re-derived calls from the multiplex PCR reads in MiXCR, one entry per CDR3 protein. The sample shows over 250,000 distinct CDR3 sequences, roughly 60% of them seen only once. Germline lookup yields CDR1 LGHNA and CDR2 YSLEER. The CDR3 length is 19 residues. J lost 4 bases, V lost 6 bases, and 20 bases had no gene match. Germline DNA was extracted too, while blood RNA derived from unsorted whole blood.

This clonotype originated in a woman aged 25 to 45 with primary liver carcinoma and hepatitis B virus infection. The rearrangement joins TRBV4-3 to TRBJ2-1; 8 positions agree with TRBD2. The sample taken for sequencing was peripheral blood. The CDR3 nucleotides are TGCGCCAGCAGTCCAACCCCGGGACTAGTGACCCGAAGTTACAATGAGCAGTTCTTC. Translating it yields CASSPTPGLVTRSYNEQFF.